The sequence of this T cell receptor (beta chain) was determined in a study of tumor-infiltrating lymphocytes in glioblastoma multiforme. This CDR3 has 15 residues. In germline, CDR1 is MNHEY, CDR2 SVGAGI. Trimming pared 2 bases from V and 5 bases from J, leaving 15 bases between. TCR beta libraries were built from RNA through three nested multiplex PCR rounds using modified ARM-PCR. A C-beta primer primed TCRB cDNA from around 0.53 ug RNA. These TCRB libraries lack any described unique molecular identifiers. TCRdb fed the multiplex PCR reads into MiXCR, producing one record per CDR3 protein. Of 20,000 or so distinct CDR3 sequences detected, under 80% appear once; the ten largest clones hold under 20%.

The sequence came from a male donor with glioblastoma. The chain is built from TRBV6-5 and TRBJ1-1, with D possibly TRBD1 on 5 matching bases. The sequencing input was peripheral blood. As DNA, the CDR3 is TGTGCCAGCAGTTACCCTCAGGGAGATCGGACTGAAGCTTTCTTT. It translates to CASSYPQGDRTEAFF.